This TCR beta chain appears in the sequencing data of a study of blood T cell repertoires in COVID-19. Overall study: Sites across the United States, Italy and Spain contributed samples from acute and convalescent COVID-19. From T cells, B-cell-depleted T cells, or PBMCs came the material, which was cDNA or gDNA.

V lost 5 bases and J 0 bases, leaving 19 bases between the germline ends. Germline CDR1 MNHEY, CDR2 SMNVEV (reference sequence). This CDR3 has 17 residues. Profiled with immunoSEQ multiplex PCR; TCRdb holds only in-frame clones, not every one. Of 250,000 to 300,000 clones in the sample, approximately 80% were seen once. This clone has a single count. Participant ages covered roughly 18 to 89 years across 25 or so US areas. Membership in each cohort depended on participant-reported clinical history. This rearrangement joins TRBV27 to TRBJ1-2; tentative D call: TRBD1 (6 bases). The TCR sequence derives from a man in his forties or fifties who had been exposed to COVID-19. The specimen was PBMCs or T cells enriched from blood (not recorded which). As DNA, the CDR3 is TGTGCCAGCAGTCTCACCTACTCGGACAGATCTAACTATGGCTACACCTTC. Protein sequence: CASSLTYSDRSNYGYTF.